This T cell receptor beta chain was recovered during a study of read filtering for tumor transcriptome and immune sequencing. The CDR3 spans 15 residues. Germline V gene data show CDR1 as SGHRS and CDR2 as YFSETQ. V shed 4 bases, J shed 4 bases, and the junction held 5 bases outside the gene matches. Molecular barcoded adaptors covering alpha/delta and beta/gamma chains were used on around 400 ng RNA. TCRdb used MiXCR to reprocess the reads, holding one entry per CDR3 protein. The sample yields about 86,000 distinct CDR3 sequences, about 12% seen once. In its sample, this clonotype was seen many times.

The rearrangement joins TRBV5-1 to TRBJ2-1, with 10 positions matching TRBD2. The sample was a population of CD138-negative cells sorted from bone marrow. This clonotype was obtained from a donor aged 40 or over with multiple myeloma. The CDR3: CASSGLAGGYNEQFF. The CDR3 nucleotides are TGCGCCAGCAGCGGCTTAGCGGGAGGATACAATGAGCAGTTCTTC.